The 12 T cell receptor beta chains presented below share a single source sample, sequenced in a study of T cells in Graves' hyperthyroidism and ophthalmopathy. Amplified TCR beta CDR3 regions came from RNA transcripts. TCR CDR3 regions were first amplified by RT-PCR with HTBI primers. TCRdb used MiXCR to reprocess the multiplex PCR reads, holding one entry per CDR3 protein. Among approximately 640,000 distinct CDR3 sequences, 45% were seen once, and the ten largest hold about 7.2%. The material sequenced was peripheral blood or thyroid tissue (not recorded which). These receptor sequences come from an adult man with Graves' disease, either hyperthyroidism or ophthalmopathy (not recorded which).

This chain connects TRBV12-3 or TRBV12-4 to TRBJ2-5; 10 nucleotides align to TRBD1. The CDR3 runs 14 residues. V dropped 7 bases and J dropped 5; count of bases not matched to a gene: 7. CDR3 sequence reads: CASTMTGGPETQYF. The CDR3 DNA follows: TGTGCCAGCACAATGACAGGGGGCCCCGAGACCCAGTACTTC.

This clonotype appeared a few times. V usage is TRBV19 and J usage is TRBJ1-5; the D is unclear. Germline V gene sequence: CDR1 LNHDA, CDR2 SQIVND (reference sequence). This CDR3 is 14 amino acids long. The V and J ends lost 2 bases and 7 bases respectively, with 12 bases between them. CDR3 sequence reads: CASSILLGGQPQHF. The DNA for the CDR3 is TGTGCCAGTAGTATACTCCTGGGAGGCCAGCCCCAGCATTTT.

As for this clonotype: A read error may produce the germline difference seen at one junction end. The V and J genes are TRBV7-8 and TRBJ2-5; 9 bases agree with TRBD2. Germline CDR1 is SGHVS and CDR2 is FQNEAQ. This CDR3 is built from 11 residues. The DNA of the CDR3 is TGTGCCAGCAGCTGGGGGACTAGCCCATTCTTC. Amino acids: CASSWGTSPFF.

The chain joins TRBV29-1 to TRBJ2-5, with 7 bases aligning to TRBD1. The V gene end was trimmed by 8 bases and the J gene end by 3 bases; junction bases not matched to a gene: 3. The CDR3 consists of 11 residues. Germline V gene sequence: CDR1 SQVTM, CDR2 ANQGSEA. CDR3 loop: CSRTGEETQYF. The CDR3 coding sequence is TGCAGCCGCACAGGGGAAGAGACCCAGTACTTC.

The chain carries TRBV19 and TRBJ2-6; D possibly matches TRBD1 or TRBD2 (6 bases each). The V end lost 0 bases, the J end lost 0 bases, and 15 bases lay between the germline ends. CDR1 and CDR2 from the germline V gene are LNHDA and SQIVND (reference sequence). The CDR3 is 19 amino acids. CDR3 DNA: TGTGCCAGTAGTATAGATGCGGCCGGGGGCAGCTCTGGGGCCAACGTCCTGACTTTC. Protein product: CASSIDAAGGSSGANVLTF.

This clonotype has at least ten counts. The V gene is TRBV20-1, the J gene TRBJ1-5, with TRBD1 as a possible D gene (6 bases). Germline V lookup: CDR1 DFQATT, CDR2 SNEGSKA (reference sequence). Trimming cost V 3 bases and J 0 bases, with 12 bases left between them. The CDR3 has 15 residues. In DNA, the CDR3 is TGCAGTGCTAGCCGCGGGGGACATAGCAATCAGCCCCAGCATTTT. It is translated as CSASRGGHSNQPQHF.

There are a few counts of this clonotype. CDR3: CAISESDPTGTQYF. The CDR3 coding sequence is TGTGCCATCAGTGAGTCGGACCCCACGGGTACGCAGTATTTT. The chain uses TRBV10-3 and TRBJ2-3; no firm D call. Trimming pared 0 bases from V and 8 bases from J, leaving 12 bases between. Germline V gene data show CDR1 as ENHRY and CDR2 as SYGVKD. This CDR3 contains 14 residues.

The chain recombines TRBV11-2 with TRBJ1-1; 7 nucleotides align to TRBD1. CDR1 is SGHAT and CDR2 is FQNNGV in the germline V gene. V shed 5 bases and J 5 bases; nucleotides not matched to a gene: 8. The CDR3 consists of 14 residues. CDR3 sequence (DNA): TGTGCCAGCAGCGGTCAAACCAGGGGGACTGAAGCTTTCTTT. It yields the protein CASSGQTRGTEAFF.

The V gene is TRBV9, the J gene TRBJ1-1; D might be TRBD1 (5 bases). V lost 5 bases, J lost 0 bases, and 20 bases lay in between. The germline CDR1 and CDR2 sequences are SGDLS and YYNGEE. The length of the CDR3 is 17 residues. The CDR3: CASSVREGESMNTEAFF. DNA of the CDR3: TGTGCCAGCAGTGTCCGCGAAGGGGAGTCGATGAACACTGAAGCTTTCTTT.

The table lists this clonotype with many counts. This chain links TRBV24-1 with TRBJ1-2; perhaps TRBD1 as D (6 bases). Deletions cut 7 bases from V and 8 bases from J, with 19 bases between. From germline, CDR1 is KGHDR and CDR2 SFDVKD. The CDR3 is made up of 14 amino acids. The CDR3 sequence: CATRSRDTWGGYTF. CDR3 DNA: TGTGCCACCAGGAGCCGGGACACCTGGGGAGGCTACACCTTC.

The table lists this clonotype with a few counts. The rearrangement joins TRBV5-4 to TRBJ1-1, with 10 bases lining up with TRBD1. The V gene's germline CDR1 is SGHNT and CDR2 YYREEE (reference sequence). The CDR3 is 14 amino acids. J was trimmed by 5 bases and V by 4 bases; bases with no gene match: 5. The CDR3 spells CASSADRGETEAFF. CDR3 nucleotide sequence: TGTGCCAGCAGCGCGGACAGGGGGGAGACTGAAGCTTTCTTT.

Only a few counts were recorded for this clonotype. This sequence joins TRBV19 and TRBJ1-2; 7 nucleotides match TRBD1. V lost 4 bases and J lost 4; bases outside the gene matches: 3. The V gene's germline CDR1 is LNHDA and CDR2 SQIVND (reference sequence). The length of the CDR3 is 13 residues. This CDR3 reads CASSRGQFYGYTF. For the CDR3, the DNA is TGTGCCAGTAGTAGGGGACAGTTCTATGGCTACACCTTC.